This is a list of T cell receptor beta chains from one sample in a study of blood T cell repertoires in COVID-19. Some clones are missing from TCRdb's copy, which holds only in-frame ones; the method was immunoSEQ multiplex PCR. This sample carries 95,000 to 150,000 clones, about 82% of them seen once, and the ten largest clones take around 5%. Sequenced sample: peripheral blood. All receptors come from a human donor in a cohort sampled during active COVID-19. CDR3s include the opening cysteine and the closing phenylalanine or tryptophan. The D gene is left open where the match is weak. Size is omitted from some rows. Given values are once, few, many or a class for expanded clones.

J	V	D	size	DNA	CDR3
TRBJ1-5	TRBV4-2	TRBD1	once	TGTGCCAGCAGCCCTGGATCGGGACAGGGCGGGAATCAGCCCCAGCATTTT	CASSPGSGQGGNQPQHF
TRBJ2-1	TRBV11-2	TRBD2	-	TGTGCCAGCAGCTTAGTTGGCGGGACTAGCGTTGTAAATGAGCAGTTCTTC	CASSLVGGTSVVNEQFF
TRBJ2-1	TRBV7-2	-	-	TGTGCCAGCAGCTTAATGTCACTTTCCTCCTACAATGAGCAGTTCTTC	CASSLMSLSSYNEQFF
TRBJ1-1	TRBV5-1	TRBD1	-	TGCGCCAGCAGCTTATGGACAGGGGGGACTGAAGCTTTCTTT	CASSLWTGGTEAFF
TRBJ1-2	TRBV4-1	-	-	TGCGCCAGCAGCCAACCCGGGGACTCCATCTATGGCTACACCTTC	CASSQPGDSIYGYTF
TRBJ1-3	TRBV14	TRBD1	-	TGTGCCAGCAGCCAGACAGGGTTCCTTCTTGGCAACACCATATATTTT	CASSQTGFLLGNTIYF
TRBJ2-7	TRBV28	-	-	TGTGCCAGCAGTTTATTCCAGGGGATTGGGCAGTACTTC	CASSLFQGIGQYF
TRBJ1-2	TRBV15	-	-	TGTGCCACCAGCAGAAATACCGGACGACAGTATGGCTACACCTTC	CATSRNTGRQYGYTF
TRBJ2-3	TRBV19	-	once	TGTGCCAGTGGGTTTCCGGGAGAGGAAGATACGCAGTATTTT	CASGFPGEEDTQYF
TRBJ1-2	TRBV28	-	-	TGTGCCAGCAGACTCCCACCGGGAGTGGGGGATGGCTATGGCTACACCTTC	CASRLPPGVGDGYGYTF
TRBJ2-7	TRBV9	TRBD2	-	TGTGCCAGCAGCGCCGGGACTAGTGCCTACGAGCAGTACTTC	CASSAGTSAYEQYF
TRBJ2-7	TRBV11-2	-	-	TGTGCCAGCAGCTTAGTGGTAGGGGTGTTGTCTAACGAGCAGTACTTC	CASSLVVGVLSNEQYF
TRBJ2-1	TRBV7-2	TRBD2	-	TGTGCCAGCAGCTTAGGGACTAGCGGCAATGAGCAGTTCTTC	CASSLGTSGNEQFF
TRBJ2-5	TRBV4-3	-	once	TGCGCCAGCAGCCAAGTTAACGGGGAGACCCAGTACTTC	CASSQVNGETQYF
TRBJ2-1	TRBV29-1	-	-	TGCAGCGTTGAAGAACAGAGGGACAATGAGCAGTTCTTC	CSVEEQRDNEQFF
TRBJ1-5	TRBV7-2	-	-	TGTGCCAGCGGAGAGGGTAGCAATCAGCCCCAGCATTTT	CASGEGSNQPQHF
TRBJ2-3	TRBV13	TRBD2	-	TGTGCCAGCAGCGTTGGGGGGACTAGCGGTACCCCCCGGACGCAGTATTTT	CASSVGGTSGTPRTQYF
TRBJ1-4	TRBV7-9	-	-	TGTGCCAGCAGCGGAGCGGGGGATAATGAAAAACTGTTTTTT	CASSGAGDNEKLFF
TRBJ2-1	TRBV18	TRBD2	-	TGTGCCAGCTCACCACTCCCGGGTAGCGGGGGCCCCTACAATGAGCAGTTCTTC	CASSPLPGSGGPYNEQFF
TRBJ2-1	TRBV7-9	TRBD1	once	TGTGCCAGCAGCTCCACGGGCAGGGGGACAGGGCGTCATGAGCAGTTCTTC	CASSSTGRGTGRHEQFF
TRBJ2-7	TRBV11-2	TRBD2	-	TGTGCCAGCAGCTTGGGACTAGCGGTTGGTTACGAGCAGTACTTC	CASSLGLAVGYEQYF
TRBJ1-5	TRBV5-1	-	once	TGCGCCAGCAGCGCGAGGCCCGCTGATCAGCCCCAGCATTTT	CASSARPADQPQHF
TRBJ1-5	TRBV11-2	-	-	TGTGCCAGCAGCTTAGTCCCAGGGTTCAATCAGCCCCAGCATTTT	CASSLVPGFNQPQHF
TRBJ1-1	TRBV11-2	-	-	TGTGCCAGCAGGTACATAGGACGGGGGGGAGCTTTCTTT	CASRYIGRGGAFF
TRBJ2-6	TRBV4-3	-	-	TGCGCCAGCAGCCAAGATCTGCGGGGCTCTGGGGCCAACGTCCTGACTTTC	CASSQDLRGSGANVLTF
TRBJ2-2	TRBV10-3	TRBD2	-	TGTGCCATCAGTGAGTCTACCAGCGGGAGACGAAACACCGGGGAGCTGTTTTTT	CAISESTSGRRNTGELFF
TRBJ2-5	TRBV5-1	TRBD2	-	TGCGCCAGCAGCTTGGGACTAGCGGGAGTATTAGAGACCCAGTACTTC	CASSLGLAGVLETQYF
TRBJ2-3	TRBV7-9	TRBD1	-	TGTGCCAGCAGCTTAAGTTTCCCCGGGACAGGGGGCGTTGGTTATACGCAGTATTTT	CASSLSFPGTGGVGYTQYF
TRBJ2-1	TRBV19	-	-	TGTGCCAGTAGTAATCTACCTGGAGCCTACAATGAGCAGTTCTTC	CASSNLPGAYNEQFF
TRBJ2-2	TRBV28	TRBD2	few	TGTGCCAGCAGTCCTCGACTAGCGGGCCTCACCGGGGAGCTGTTTTTT	CASSPRLAGLTGELFF
TRBJ2-3	TRBV30	-	-	TGTGCCTGGAGTGTACTCCACTCGCAGTATTTT	CAWSVLHSQYF
TRBJ2-5	TRBV28	TRBD1	-	TGTGCCAGCAGTGCAAAACAGGGGGTTGAGACCCAGTACTTC	CASSAKQGVETQYF
TRBJ2-7	TRBV5-6	-	-	TGTGCCAGCAGCCTAGTAGGTACGGCCGATGAGCAGTACTTC	CASSLVGTADEQYF
TRBJ2-1	TRBV9	TRBD2	-	TGTGCCAGCAGCGTAGCTATAGCCGGGCTAGCGGTCTCCTACAATGAGCAGTTCTTC	CASSVAIAGLAVSYNEQFF
TRBJ2-7	TRBV5-7	TRBD2	few	TGTGCCAGCAGCTTGACTAGCGGGTTCTACGAGCAGTACTTC	CASSLTSGFYEQYF
TRBJ1-1	TRBV27	-	-	TGTGCCAGCAGTTTAGGCGGGATTAGGAACACTGAAGCTTTCTTT	CASSLGGIRNTEAFF
TRBJ1-1	TRBV18	TRBD1	-	TGTGCCAGCTCACCAAGTCGGTTTACAGGGGTGAACACTGAAGCTTTCTTT	CASSPSRFTGVNTEAFF
TRBJ2-7	TRBV6-6	-	-	TGTGCCAGCAGTAAAGCTGGGCTTTACGAGCAGTACTTC	CASSKAGLYEQYF
TRBJ1-5	TRBV2	-	-	TGTGCCAGCAGCAACCTACAGGGAGGGGGTAGCAATCAGCCCCAGCATTTT	CASSNLQGGGSNQPQHF
TRBJ1-5	TRBV6-5	-	-	TGTGCCAGCAGACTAAACAGGGTCAGCAATCAGCCCCAGCATTTT	CASRLNRVSNQPQHF
TRBJ2-3	TRBV5-1	-	-	TGCGCCAGCAGCTTGTTTTCGGGGGAGAGCACAGATACGCAGTATTTT	CASSLFSGESTDTQYF
TRBJ1-2	TRBV5-4	TRBD1	-	TGTGCCAGCAGCTCCGGGACAGGGATTAACTATGGCTACACCTTC	CASSSGTGINYGYTF
TRBJ2-5	TRBV9	-	-	TGTGCCAGCAGCCCCTCCCTTTCGGGAGAGACCCAGTACTTC	CASSPSLSGETQYF
TRBJ2-7	TRBV7-9	-	-	TGTGCCAGCAGCCTCAGGGCGGAGCAGTACTTC	CASSLRAEQYF
TRBJ2-7	TRBV24-1	TRBD1	-	TGTGCCACCAGTGACACACCGGGACAGGGGGCCCAGCAGTACTTC	CATSDTPGQGAQQYF
TRBJ1-1	TRBV7-8	-	-	TGTGCCAGCAGCTTAAGCAGGGTTGGGACTGAAGCTTTCTTT	CASSLSRVGTEAFF
TRBJ1-5	TRBV5-1	TRBD1	-	TGCGCCAGCAGCCGGATTGAACGGACAGGGAAAAGGGGCAATCAGCCCCAGCATTTT	CASSRIERTGKRGNQPQHF
TRBJ1-5	TRBV30	-	few	TGTGCCTGGAGTGCGACAGCTTCCAAACAGCCCCAGCATTTT	CAWSATASKQPQHF
TRBJ2-1	TRBV7-6	TRBD2	-	TGTGCCAGCAGAGAGCGGGAGGGGGGGCAGTTCTTC	CASREREGGQFF
TRBJ2-2	TRBV6-6	TRBD1	-	TGTGCCAGCAATGACAGGGCAGGATGGGCCGGGGAGCTGTTTTTT	CASNDRAGWAGELFF
TRBJ2-2	TRBV19	TRBD1	few	TGTGCCAGCGACACAGGGGCCACCGGGGAGCTGTTTTTT	CASDTGATGELFF
TRBJ1-1	TRBV7-9	TRBD1	-	TGTGCCAGCAGCTTACCGGGACAGGGGGCCATGGCTTTCTTT	CASSLPGQGAMAFF
TRBJ1-4	TRBV7-9	-	once	TGTGCCAGCAGCTTAACGACAGGCGGCAGTGAAAAACTGTTTTTT	CASSLTTGGSEKLFF
TRBJ2-3	TRBV19	TRBD2	-	TGTGCCAGTAGTACAAAGACTAGCGGCACAGATACGCAGTATTTT	CASSTKTSGTDTQYF
TRBJ2-3	TRBV27	-	-	TGTGCCAGCAGTTTATCAGGGAGGGGGGCCACAGATACGCAGTATTTT	CASSLSGRGATDTQYF
TRBJ2-1	TRBV5-4	TRBD2	once	TGTGCCAGCAGCTTGCGGGGGGGTAGCAATGAGCAGTTCTTC	CASSLRGGSNEQFF
TRBJ2-1	TRBV7-3	TRBD2	-	TGTGCCAGCAGCTTAATTGACGGGAGGGCCGGTGAGCAGTTCTTC	CASSLIDGRAGEQFF
TRBJ1-5	TRBV30	-	-	TGTGCCTGGAGTGTACGAGGGTTTGGGTATCAGCCCCAGCATTTT	CAWSVRGFGYQPQHF
TRBJ1-1	TRBV6-6	-	-	TGTGCCAGCAGTCTGACCCGAGCGTCCACTGAAGCTTTCTTT	CASSLTRASTEAFF